This T cell receptor beta chain emerged from a study of lymphopenia after photon versus proton radiotherapy. CDR1 and CDR2 from the germline V gene are MNHNY and SVGAGI (reference sequence). This CDR3 region has 14 residues. Trimming pared 2 bases from V and 3 bases from J, leaving 10 bases between. Repertoires were generated with immunoSEQ multiplex PCR, while TCRdb's copy carries only in-frame clones and drops some. The sample contains 55,000 to 70,000 clones, around 93% of which appear only once. This chain joins TRBV6-6 and TRBJ1-1, with D uncertain. This sequence originates from a woman aged 40 to 50 with cholangiocarcinoma. Sequenced material: peripheral blood, taken from a patient treated with photon-based radiotherapy. This chain's CDR3 is CASSYRTVDTEAFF. The CDR3 DNA reads TGTGCCAGCAGTTACCGGACGGTAGACACTGAAGCTTTCTTT.